The 8 T cell receptor beta chains in this list originate from one sample, sequenced in a study of shared clonotypes between healthy human individuals (dated by TCRdb to between 2020 and 2021). The library was produced with the immunoSEQ multiplex PCR assay. TCRdb re-hosts the immuneACCESS table, in-frame sequences only. Its copies lack some clones; in the studies checked, an unresolved V gene accounts for under half of them, and the cause for the rest is not known. For this sample the table gives around 1.1 million clones, of which around 78% were detected only once. The ten largest clones capture roughly 0.62% of the sample. Sample: memory CD4+ T cells from PBMCs. The cell subset or site label here, explained by the study, means: CD45RA-negative fraction. The receptor set was obtained from a man aged 18-30 years in good health. Some clones in this sample may be carry-over from other donors' samples.

The chain combines TRBV5-1 with TRBJ2-1, with TRBD2 matching over 13 bases. The CDR3 runs to 16 residues. V lost 0 bases to trimming and J lost 10 bases; unmatched junction nucleotides: 7. Germline V CDR1 and CDR2: SGHRS, YFSETQ. The CDR3 sequence is CASSLDGTSGTLEQFF. In DNA, the CDR3 is TGCGCCAGCAGCTTGGACGGGACTAGCGGGACACTGGAGCAGTTCTTC.

The rearrangement uses TRBV30 and TRBJ1-2, with 8 nucleotides matching TRBD1. Germline V lookup: CDR1 GTSNPN, CDR2 SVGIG (reference sequence). V shed 5 bases and J 1 base; nucleotides not matched to a gene: 3. The CDR3 has 13 amino acids. CDR3 sequence reads: CAWQGALNYGYTF. DNA for the CDR3: TGTGCCTGGCAGGGGGCACTTAACTATGGCTACACCTTC.

V is TRBV6-6 and J is TRBJ1-1; D unclear. CDR3 size: 14 residues. From germline, CDR1 is MNHNY and CDR2 SVGAGI (reference sequence). The ends were cut back, 6 bases at V and 1 base at J, with 12 bases in the middle. In nucleotides, the CDR3 is TGTGCCAGCAGGGGCGCCTTGGGGAACACTGAAGCTTTCTTT. It codes for CASRGALGNTEAFF.

V gene TRBV28 combines with J gene TRBJ1-2; D call uncertain. This CDR3 spans 12 amino acids. V was clipped by 3 bases and J by 6 bases, with 8 bases between them. CDR1 and CDR2 (germline): MDHEN, SYDVKM. The DNA for the CDR3 is TGTGCCAGCAGTTTTGGGGATAATGGCTACACCTTC. This translates into CASSFGDNGYTF.

The chain uses TRBV25-1 and TRBJ1-6; 9 nucleotides match TRBD1. The CDR3 totals 18 residues. Germline V gene sequence: CDR1 MGHDK, CDR2 SYGVNS. The trim removed 3 bases at V and 7 bases at J, leaving 13 bases unmatched. Written as DNA, the CDR3 is TGTGCCAGCAGTGAGGGGGGATACGGGACAGGGAGAAATTCACCCCTCCACTTT. This gives the protein CASSEGGYGTGRNSPLHF.

This clone was detected a few times. This chain links TRBV27 with TRBJ2-7; TRBD1 matches 9 bases. CDR1 is MNHEY, CDR2 SMNVEV, per germline (reference sequence). The trim removed 5 bases at V and 2 bases at J, leaving 10 bases unmatched. The CDR3 contains 16 residues. The CDR3 protein is CASSPRRTGVTYEQYF. The CDR3 coding sequence is TGTGCCAGCAGTCCCAGGAGGACAGGGGTAACCTACGAGCAGTACTTC.

This clone was counted a few times. The chain employs TRBV7-9 and TRBJ1-1, with a possible D match to TRBD1 (5 bases). V lost 2 bases to trimming and J lost 0 bases, with 7 bases between them. The CDR3 runs to 14 residues. Germline loops: CDR1 SEHNR, CDR2 FQNEAQ (reference sequence). In DNA, the CDR3 is TGTGCCAGCAGCTTACCAGGGCTGAACACTGAAGCTTTCTTT. It encodes CASSLPGLNTEAFF.

This clone was observed a few times. V and J are TRBV6-6 and TRBJ2-4, with 7 bases that match TRBD2. The CDR3 loop spans 16 amino acids. V gave up 4 bases and J gave up 0 bases; unmatched junction bases: 6. Germline V gives CDR1 MNHNY, CDR2 SVGAGI (reference sequence). In DNA form, the CDR3 reads TGTGCCAGCAGTTCTGCTAGCGGAGAAGCCAAAAACATTCAGTACTTC. It is translated as CASSSASGEAKNIQYF.